This entry lists 23 T cell receptor beta chains sequenced from one sample in a study of blood T cell repertoires in COVID-19. Method: immunoSEQ multiplex PCR; TCRdb's copy keeps in-frame clones and lacks some. Here the sample spans just over 95,000 clones, 90% being singletons. Material for sequencing was peripheral blood. Every receptor here comes from a man aged 50 to 60 with acute or convalescent COVID-19.

This clone came up once. The chain is built from TRBV29-1 and TRBJ2-5; 7 positions agree with TRBD1. V trimming: 7 bases; J trimming: 0 bases; junction bases outside the gene matches: 5. The CDR3 runs to 13 residues. In germline, CDR1 is SQVTM, CDR2 ANQGSEA. The CDR3, as DNA: TGCAGCGCACAGGGACAGAACCAAGAGACCCAGTACTTC. It translates to CSAQGQNQETQYF.

The chain employs TRBV27 and TRBJ2-7, with TRBD1 identical over 9 bases. Germline V gene lookup returns CDR1 MNHEY and CDR2 SMNVEV (reference sequence). The ends lost 6 bases at V and 2 bases at J; junction bases unmatched: 5. This CDR3 has 14 residues. CDR3 in amino acids: CASSPRTGAYEQYF. The CDR3 region has the DNA TGTGCCAGCAGCCCCCGGACAGGGGCCTACGAGCAGTACTTC.

This chain links TRBV5-1 with TRBJ2-1; 9 nucleotides match TRBD2. The V gene end was trimmed by 2 bases and the J gene end by 5 bases; junction bases not matched to a gene: 14. Germline V lookup: CDR1 SGHRS, CDR2 YFSETQ. CDR3 length: 18 residues. The chain's CDR3 is CASSLPLSGTSPNNEQFF. The CDR3 coding sequence is TGCGCCAGCAGCTTACCTCTATCCGGGACTAGCCCCAACAATGAGCAGTTCTTC.

This clone was counted only a few times. The V call is TRBV12-5, the J call TRBJ2-2, with 10 bases aligning to TRBD2. Per germline, CDR1 LGHNT and CDR2 FRNRAP. The CDR3 has 16 residues. The V and J ends lost 4 bases and 7 bases, in that order; junction bases with no gene match: 9. Here the CDR3 DNA reads TGTGCTAGTGGTTCGCTAGCGGGAGTTGGTAGCGGGGAGCTGTTTTTT. Translating gives CASGSLAGVGSGELFF.

The V gene is TRBV21-1, the J gene TRBJ2-3; TRBD1 is the table's D call and was not checked against the DNA. TRBV21-1 is a listed pseudogene. The CDR3 sequence is 18 residues long. This chain's CDR3 is CASSKAPHRQGKADTQYF. The CDR3 DNA follows: TGTGCCAGCAGCAAAGCGCCCCATCGACAGGGGAAGGCAGATACGCAGTATTTT.

This chain links TRBV6-5 with TRBJ2-4, with 9 bases that match TRBD1. CDR1 and CDR2 from the germline V gene are MNHEY and SVGAGI. V shed 6 bases and J 8 bases; nucleotides not matched to a gene: 11. The CDR3 covers 15 residues. CDR3 coding DNA: TGTGCCAGCAGACCCCCCGGACAGGGGAGGCACATTCAGTACTTC. This codes for CASRPPGQGRHIQYF.

The chain has TRBV9 and TRBJ1-5; 9 bases are a match to TRBD1. V was clipped by 4 bases and J by 4 bases; unmatched bases: 9. Germline V gene data show CDR1 as SGDLS and CDR2 as YYNGEE. This CDR3 contains 16 residues. The CDR3 is CASSPGGGTGNQPQHF. CDR3 in DNA: TGTGCCAGCAGCCCAGGGGGCGGGACAGGGAATCAGCCCCAGCATTTT.

V usage is TRBV18 and J usage is TRBJ1-1; TRBD1 agrees at 11 bases. The J segment lost 4 bases and the V segment lost 1 base, leaving 5 bases of the junction unmatched. The CDR3 is 16 amino acids. The germline CDR1 and CDR2 sequences are KGHSH and LQKENI. The chain's CDR3 is CASSPLGQGGGTEAFF. For the CDR3, the DNA is TGTGCCAGCTCACCACTGGGACAGGGGGGAGGCACTGAAGCTTTCTTT.

V is TRBV12-1 and J is TRBJ1-2; the table's D gene call, TRBD1, was not cross checked with the DNA. TRBV12-1 is marked as a pseudogene. The CDR3 has 16 residues. The chain's CDR3 is CASSFGKKGANYGYTF. CDR3 bases: TGTGCCAGCAGCTTTGGTAAGAAAGGGGCTAACTATGGCTACACCTTC.

The rearrangement links TRBV5-1 to TRBJ1-1; D gene ambiguous. The V end lost 4 bases, the J end lost 8 bases, and 18 bases lay between the germline ends. Germline values: CDR1 SGHRS, CDR2 YFSETQ. The CDR3 consists of 14 residues. The CDR3 DNA sequence: TGCGCCAGCAGCGCAGGTAACAAAAACAGCGAAGCTTTCTTT. This sequence encodes CASSAGNKNSEAFF.

The rearrangement joins TRBV19 to TRBJ1-2; 10 bases are shared with TRBD1. The germline CDR1 and CDR2 sequences are LNHDA and SQIVND (reference sequence). With 6 bases clipped from V and 3 bases from J, the junction kept 13 bases outside the gene matches. The CDR3 sequence is 17 residues long. The CDR3 spells CASSHTRQGAEHYGYTF. DNA of the CDR3: TGTGCCAGTAGCCATACCCGACAGGGGGCTGAGCACTATGGCTACACCTTC.

This sequence joins TRBV2 and TRBJ2-7, with D possibly TRBD2 on 5 matching bases. V dropped 2 bases and J dropped 3 bases, with 8 bases sitting between them. Germline V gives CDR1 SNHLY, CDR2 FYNNEI. The length of the CDR3 is 13 residues. In DNA form, the CDR3 reads TGTGCCAGCAGTGAACAGAGGGTCTACGAGCAGTACTTC. Its protein is CASSEQRVYEQYF. Drawing the rest from reference TRBV2 and TRBJ2-7, the complete variable domain is EPEVTQTPSHQVTQMGQEVILRCVPISNHLYFYWYRQILGQKVEFLVSFYNNEISEKSEIFDDQFSVERPDGSNFTLKIRSTKLEDSAMYFCASSEQRVYEQYFGPGTRLTVT.

In its sample, this clone was seen a few times. The CDR3 region is CARDENYGYTF. The CDR3 DNA reads as TGTGCCCGGGATGAGAACTATGGCTACACCTTC. The V gene is TRBV30, the J gene TRBJ1-2; unclear D gene. The CDR3 length is 11 residues. Germline lookup yields CDR1 GTSNPN and CDR2 SVGIG (reference sequence). V gave up 8 bases and J gave up 2 bases, with 9 bases separating them.

The chain employs TRBV19 and TRBJ2-1; 9 positions agree with TRBD2. Germline assignment: CDR1 LNHDA and CDR2 SQIVND (reference sequence). The CDR3 totals 16 residues. The V gene end was trimmed by 5 bases and the J gene end by 0 bases; junction bases not matched to a gene: 5. The CDR3 coding sequence is TGTGCCAGTAGTGCCCTAGCGGGGCGCTCCTACAATGAGCAGTTCTTC. Amino acid sequence: CASSALAGRSYNEQFF.

The chain has TRBV6-5 and TRBJ1-2; D is unresolved. The CDR3 runs to 13 residues. CDR1 and CDR2 (germline): MNHEY, SVGAGI. The germline V and J ends were trimmed by 5 bases and 8 bases, with 15 bases remaining between them. The CDR3: CASSPPEEGGYTF. CDR3 in DNA: TGTGCCAGCAGTCCTCCGGAGGAAGGAGGCTACACCTTC.

This clone appeared a few times. This rearrangement joins TRBV3-1 (or the pseudogene TRBV3-2) to TRBJ1-3; 8 bases fit TRBD1. Germline values: CDR1 LGHDT, CDR2 YNNKEL (reference sequence). The length of the CDR3 is 15 residues. V dropped 4 bases and J dropped 4; count of bases not matched to a gene: 6. Here the CDR3 DNA reads TGTGCCAGCAGCCGGACAGGGTTATCCGGAAACACCATATATTTT. This translates into CASSRTGLSGNTIYF.

The CDR3, as DNA: TGTGCCAGCAGCCGAAACCCCAGGGATAACTATGGCTACACCTTC. It codes for CASSRNPRDNYGYTF. V gene TRBV11-2 combines with J gene TRBJ1-2, with D maybe TRBD1 (5 bases). This CDR3 spans 15 amino acids. Trimming removed 5 bases at V and 1 base at J, with 14 bases between. Germline V CDR1 and CDR2: SGHAT, FQNNGV.

This sequence joins TRBV18 and TRBJ1-5; 8 bases align to TRBD1. The V gene end was trimmed by 5 bases and the J gene end by 0 bases; junction bases not matched to a gene: 3. The germline V gene encodes CDR1 KGHSH and CDR2 LQKENI. The CDR3 is 15 residues long. Here the CDR3 DNA reads TGTGCCAGCTCAAAACAGGGGGGTAGCAATCAGCCCCAGCATTTT. Translation gives CASSKQGGSNQPQHF.

The chain combines TRBV10-3 with TRBJ2-3; weak D call: TRBD2 (5 bases). CDR1 is ENHRY and CDR2 is SYGVKD in the germline V gene. The CDR3 is made up of 17 amino acids. The ends were cut back, 0 bases at V and 2 bases at J, with 15 bases in the middle. CDR3 loop: CAISESPLSGLTDTQYF. The CDR3 nucleotides are TGTGCCATCAGTGAGTCGCCTTTGAGCGGTCTCACAGATACGCAGTATTTT.

The V gene is TRBV6-5, the J gene TRBJ2-6; D call uncertain. Germline-derived CDR1 and CDR2 are MNHEY and SVGAGI. The CDR3 is made up of 16 amino acids. V lost 0 bases to trimming and J lost 0 bases, with 6 bases between them. The CDR3 here is CASSYSGSSGANVLTF. CDR3 in DNA: TGTGCCAGCAGTTACTCTGGCAGCTCTGGGGCCAACGTCCTGACTTTC.

CDR3 sequence (DNA): TGTGCCAGCAGCCCCCCCGGGTTCGCTACTGAAGCTTTCTTT. This codes for CASSPPGFATEAFF. V is TRBV3-1 (or the pseudogene TRBV3-2) and J is TRBJ1-1; D remains unclear. Per the germline V gene, CDR1 is LGHDT and CDR2 is YNNKEL (reference sequence). The CDR3 is 14 amino acids. V lost 4 bases and J 5 bases, leaving 14 bases between the germline ends.

The V and J genes are TRBV4-3 and TRBJ2-1; TRBD2 agrees at 9 bases. Unmatched junction bases numbered 19, after V lost 0 bases and J lost 1 base. Germline CDR1 LGHNA, CDR2 YSLEER. The CDR3 spans 22 residues. CDR3 sequence: CASSQDYAAGGGPGQSYNEQFF. The CDR3 DNA reads TGCGCCAGCAGCCAAGATTACGCGGCGGGAGGGGGGCCAGGGCAATCCTACAATGAGCAGTTCTTC.

DNA of the CDR3: TGTGCCAGCTCATCGGACAGGGACACTGAAGCTTTCTTT. It translates to CASSSDRDTEAFF. The chain is built from TRBV18 and TRBJ1-1, with 8 bases identical to TRBD1. J was trimmed by 3 bases and V by 5 bases; bases with no gene match: 2. This CDR3 is 13 amino acids long. Germline V lookup: CDR1 KGHSH, CDR2 LQKENI.